This is a list of T cell receptor beta chains from one sample in a study of T cell repertoires in cytomegalovirus infection. One entry per CDR3 protein, called by TCRdb with MiXCR from the reads. The table lists approximately 160,000 distinct CDR3 sequences, over 15% of them singletons. The sample consisted of CD8+ T cells from PBMCs. Receptors originate from a human donor in good health (CMV status not recorded). Some clones in this sample may be carry-over from other donors' samples. Each CDR3 is given with its conserved first and last residue.

J | V | CDR3
TRBJ2-7 | TRBV7-9 | CASSPNTYEQYF
TRBJ2-7 | TRBV6-2/TRBV6-3 | CASSYVGQGPIYEQYF
TRBJ2-7 | TRBV27 | CASSPLTSPEEQYF
TRBJ2-1 | TRBV19 | CASSWLADYNEQFF
TRBJ2-2 | TRBV29-1 | CSVEERESENTGELFF
TRBJ2-1 | TRBV6-6 | CASNLLGDNEQFF
TRBJ1-2 | TRBV29-1 | CSVGGRGGAGSNYGYTF
TRBJ2-7 | TRBV28 | CASSSPPELGSSYEQYF
TRBJ2-6 | TRBV6-2/TRBV6-3 | CASSYSGSRSGANVLTF
TRBJ2-4 | TRBV11-2 | CASSSHRGWENIQYF
TRBJ1-6 | TRBV6-2/TRBV6-3 | CASTHGGGSPLHF
TRBJ2-1 | TRBV7-2 | CASSLTDNEQFF
TRBJ2-4 | TRBV28 | CASSFTSNNIQYF
TRBJ2-1 | TRBV6-4 | CASSDGPNNEQFF
TRBJ1-5 | TRBV9 | CASSPGGGYNQPQHF
TRBJ1-5 | TRBV6-2/TRBV6-3 | CASSPGTLFNQPQHF
TRBJ2-1 | TRBV28 | CASSSYNEQFF
TRBJ1-2 | TRBV29-1 | CSTTPNRDGTNYGYTF
TRBJ2-7 | TRBV6-4 | CASSGQCSYEQYF
TRBJ2-5 | TRBV28 | CASSFGLAGGETQYF
TRBJ2-1 | TRBV28 | CASSLRAGRGNEQFF
TRBJ2-2 | TRBV5-1 | CASSPRVRPPTNTGELFF
TRBJ1-2 | TRBV6-4 | CASSDGRIINYGYTF
TRBJ2-7 | TRBV12-5 | CASAYGATYEQYF
TRBJ2-5 | TRBV12-3/TRBV12-4 | CASTLGARETQYF
TRBJ2-2 | TRBV11-2 | CASSLDPPGMITGELFF
TRBJ1-6 | TRBV12-3/TRBV12-4 | CASKGSGGASGSPLHF
TRBJ2-5 | TRBV7-8 | CASSFPRPAQETQYF
TRBJ2-7 | TRBV7-2 | CASSTSGLSYEQYF
TRBJ2-1 | TRBV6-5 | CASSYSGGALNEQFF
TRBJ1-2 | TRBV11-2 | CASSLNAANYGYTF
TRBJ1-2 | TRBV9 | CASSATLSEQGSTYGYTF
TRBJ2-6 | TRBV7-2 | CASSPGQGKAGANVLTF
TRBJ2-7 | TRBV10-3 | CATRDSYEQYF
TRBJ2-7 | TRBV20-1 | CSARWDRAYEQYF
TRBJ2-2 | TRBV7-9 | CASSSSSSTGELFF
TRBJ2-1 | TRBV19 | CASRPTGVYNEQFF
TRBJ1-1 | TRBV28 | CASNLGGFLTGNTEAFF
TRBJ2-1 | TRBV7-2 | CASSPWLAGNEQFF
TRBJ2-1 | TRBV28 | CASSGAQREQFF
TRBJ1-2 | TRBV12-3/TRBV12-4 | CASSSRGDLLFCTF
TRBJ1-2 | TRBV6-2/TRBV6-3 | CASRPTGGGGYGYTF
TRBJ2-2 | TRBV11-2 | CASPGEVFTGELFF
TRBJ1-4 | TRBV7-6 | CASSYGAQSSEKLFF
TRBJ2-1 | TRBV7-2 | CASSLVYGHYNEQFF
TRBJ1-1 | TRBV30 | CAWSVYTNTEAFF
TRBJ2-6 | TRBV20-1 | CSAVAGVDSGANVLTF
TRBJ2-6 | TRBV4-1 | CASSQVGTESSGANVLTF
TRBJ2-5 | TRBV7-9 | CASSYTGTAEETQYF
TRBJ2-2 | TRBV6-4 | CASSEGPGTGELFF
TRBJ1-2 | TRBV6-2/TRBV6-3 | CASSSSGTVGYGYTF
TRBJ2-1 | TRBV29-1 | CSVGLAGQTYNEQFF
TRBJ1-1 | TRBV7-2 | CASSATGGRTEAFF